A selection of T cell receptor beta chains follows, all from one sample in a study of T cells after yellow fever vaccination. TCRdb called the 5' RACE reads again in MiXCR, with one record for every CDR3 protein. Altogether about 360,000 distinct CDR3 sequences are present, 6.2% being singletons, with the ten largest covering 15%. The sequenced sample was PBMCs, obtained 5 days after the yellow fever booster vaccination. The receptor set was obtained from a man aged 30 to 39 who received the YFV17D yellow fever vaccine. Both conserved end residues are part of each CDR3. D genes are given only for firm matches. Clone size, where shown, is once, few, many, or a class for clones that have expanded.

TRBD2	TRBV20-1	.	TRBJ2-1	CSASLIGLAGAYSYNEQFF	TGCAGTGCTAGCCTGATAGGACTAGCGGGAGCTTACTCCTACAATGAGCAGTTCTTC
.	TRBV25-1	many	TRBJ2-7	CASSEGSHRDRAYEQYF	TGTGCCAGCAGTGAGGGATCTCACCGGGATCGGGCCTACGAGCAGTACTTC
TRBD1	TRBV15	few	TRBJ1-5	CATSRGQGIRGNQPQHF	TGTGCCACCAGCAGAGGACAGGGGATAAGGGGCAATCAGCCCCAGCATTTT
.	TRBV19	.	TRBJ1-2	CASTAFNYGYTF	TGTGCCAGCACAGCTTTTAACTATGGCTACACCTTC
TRBD2	TRBV18	few	TRBJ2-7	CASSPGLVTYEQYF	TGTGCCAGCTCCCCGGGACTAGTAACCTACGAGCAGTACTTC
TRBD2	TRBV4-3	many	TRBJ2-7	CASSLLAGVVYEQYF	TGCGCCAGCAGCCTACTAGCGGGAGTGGTCTACGAGCAGTACTTC
TRBD2	TRBV24-1	few	TRBJ2-3	CATSLTSGDTDTQYF	TGTGCCACCAGTTTGACTAGCGGGGACACAGATACGCAGTATTTT
TRBD2	TRBV20-1	.	TRBJ2-2	CSARDPGGLVGELFF	TGCAGTGCTAGAGATCCGGGAGGGCTCGTCGGGGAGCTGTTTTTT
TRBD2	TRBV19	.	TRBJ2-1	CASSLQRGGFQQFF	TGTGCCAGTAGCCTACAGCGGGGGGGGTTTCAGCAGTTCTTC
.	TRBV6-5	many	TRBJ1-1	CASSFRGSPLSNTEAFF	TGTGCCAGCAGTTTTAGGGGCAGTCCACTTTCGAACACTGAAGCTTTCTTT
TRBD1	TRBV7-2	many	TRBJ2-7	CASSLGGTGPYEQYF	TGTGCCAGCAGCTTAGGAGGGACAGGTCCTTACGAGCAGTACTTC
TRBD1	TRBV12-3/TRBV12-4	.	TRBJ1-5	CASSGRTGNLPQHF	TGTGCCAGCAGTGGGCGGACAGGGAATCTGCCCCAGCATTTT
.	TRBV10-3	few	TRBJ1-2	CAISEYARGNGYTF	TGTGCCATCAGTGAGTACGCCCGGGGGAACGGCTACACCTTC
.	TRBV7-2	.	TRBJ2-7	CASSPRREDEQYF	TGTGCCAGCAGCCCCCGGCGCGAGGACGAGCAGTACTTC
TRBD2	TRBV15	many	TRBJ2-5	CATSSLAGGGETQYF	TGTGCCACCAGCAGCTTAGCGGGCGGGGGGGAGACCCAGTACTTC
.	TRBV18	few	TRBJ2-3	CASSRSADTQYF	TGTGCCAGCTCGCGGAGTGCAGATACGCAGTATTTT
TRBD2	TRBV9	.	TRBJ2-2	CASSGTSGPQGELFF	TGTGCCAGCAGCGGGACTAGCGGGCCCCAGGGGGAGCTGTTTTTT
.	TRBV24-1	many	TRBJ2-1	CATSEVSLSGPNWSYNEQFF	TGTGCCACCAGTGAAGTTTCATTGAGCGGCCCCAACTGGTCCTACAATGAGCAGTTCTTC
TRBD2	TRBV7-2	many	TRBJ2-1	CASSSLGGGGQFF	TGTGCCAGCAGCTCCCTAGGTGGGGGGGGGCAGTTCTTC
TRBD1	TRBV10-1	few	TRBJ2-7	CASSEGTGGEQYF	TGCGCCAGCAGTGAAGGGACAGGGGGCGAGCAGTACTTC
.	TRBV29-1	many	TRBJ1-1	CSVGDTYTEAFF	TGCAGCGTAGGGGACACGTACACTGAAGCTTTCTTT
.	TRBV25-1	.	TRBJ2-7	CASSDLIEQYF	TGTGCCAGCAGTGACCTAATCGAGCAGTACTTC
.	TRBV27	many	TRBJ1-1	CASSFLGTEAFF	TGTGCCAGCAGCTTCCTTGGCACTGAAGCTTTCTTT
.	TRBV20-1	few	TRBJ2-1	CSANLNGQSSYNEQFF	TGCAGTGCTAACCTAAACGGGCAAAGCTCCTACAATGAGCAGTTCTTC
.	TRBV6-5	.	TRBJ1-4	CASSYGGGTNEKLFF	TGTGCCAGCAGTTACGGAGGGGGAACTAATGAAAAACTGTTTTTT
.	TRBV20-1	.	TRBJ2-2	CSARDYGLTTGELFF	TGCAGTGCTAGAGATTACGGACTAACCACCGGGGAGCTGTTTTTT
.	TRBV11-2	many	TRBJ1-1	CASSLDRTEAFF	TGTGCCAGCAGCTTAGACAGGACTGAAGCTTTCTTT
TRBD2	TRBV28	.	TRBJ2-1	CASIASGSSNEQFF	TGTGCCAGCATCGCTAGCGGGAGTAGCAATGAGCAGTTCTTC
.	TRBV30	.	TRBJ2-2	CALATGGGGELFF	TGTGCCCTGGCGACCGGGGGTGGCGGGGAGCTGTTTTTT
.	TRBV5-1	.	TRBJ2-1	CASSTVAGSYNEQFF	TGCGCCAGCAGCACGGTTGCGGGGTCCTACAATGAGCAGTTCTTC
TRBD2	TRBV20-1	many	TRBJ2-3	CSANPSGGTDTQYF	TGCAGTGCTAATCCCAGCGGGGGCACAGATACGCAGTATTTT